These 14 T cell receptor beta chains came from one sample sequenced in a study of spatial heterogeneity in lung cancer. Indicated time point: sample taken at primary tumor resection. No cell sorting; template was whole RNA from tumor, lung tissue or PBMC. From the 5' RACE reads, TCRdb called clonotypes with MiXCR, one entry per CDR3 protein. Among over 14,000 distinct CDR3 sequences listed, around 9.1% were seen once. Material: PBMCs, obtained at surgery. The source of these receptors is a male donor with early-stage non-small cell lung cancer.

The chain combines TRBV20-1 with TRBJ2-3; 7 bases are shared with TRBD2. With 6 bases clipped from V and 2 bases from J, the junction kept 8 bases outside the gene matches. This CDR3 is 14 amino acids long. CDR1 and CDR2 from the germline V gene are DFQATT and SNEGSKA (reference sequence). In DNA form, the CDR3 reads TGCAGTGCCGGGGCGGGGGAATACACAGATACGCAGTATTTT. Protein sequence: CSAGAGEYTDTQYF.

This clonotype was counted many times. The rearrangement links TRBV2 to TRBJ1-4; D gene ambiguous. Deletions cut 6 bases from V and 6 bases from J, with 14 bases between. Looked up from germline, CDR1 is SNHLY and CDR2 is FYNNEI. There are 14 residues in the CDR3. The CDR3 DNA is TGTGCCAGCAGCCCGGACCGGAGGGATGAAAAACTGTTTTTT. Amino acids: CASSPDRRDEKLFF.

This clonotype was detected only a few times. This chain links TRBV4-2 with TRBJ2-1, with TRBD2 matching 8 bases. The CDR3 totals 16 residues. In germline, CDR1 is LGHNA, CDR2 YNFKEQ. The V gene end was trimmed by 2 bases and the J gene end by 5 bases; junction bases not matched to a gene: 8. In nucleotides, the CDR3 is TGTGCCAGCAGCCAAATATCAGCGGGAGCGCACAATGAGCAGTTCTTC. As protein: CASSQISAGAHNEQFF.

The sample holds many counts of this clonotype. The chain combines TRBV20-1 with TRBJ2-6; the D is unclear. The CDR3 runs 17 residues. In germline, CDR1 is DFQATT, CDR2 SNEGSKA (reference sequence). Trimming took 2 bases from V and 0 from J, leaving 14 bases between them. The chain's CDR3 is CSARPSGSYSGANVLTF. The CDR3, as DNA: TGCAGTGCTAGACCCTCCGGGTCTTACTCTGGGGCCAACGTCCTGACTTTC.

A word on this clonotype: At one end the junction does not follow the germline gene, possibly because of a read error. The V gene is TRBV29-1, the J gene TRBJ2-1; 9 positions match TRBD2. The CDR3 totals 12 residues. Germline lookup yields CDR1 SQVTM and CDR2 ANQGSEA. This CDR3 is CSAGLARNVQFF. The CDR3 bases are TGCAGCGCTGGACTAGCGCGGAATGTGCAGTTCTTC.

The chain uses TRBV28 and TRBJ2-7; a weak D match, TRBD1 (6 bases). CDR1 and CDR2 (germline): MDHEN, SYDVKM. The CDR3 runs 13 residues. V dropped 6 bases and J dropped 9 bases, with 18 bases sitting between them. The chain's CDR3 is CASSDTTGQLQYF. The DNA of the CDR3 is TGTGCCAGCAGCGATACAACCGGACAGCTGCAGTACTTC.

In this sample, this clonotype turned up many times. The V gene is TRBV7-7, the J gene TRBJ2-1, with D unclear. Trimming pared 0 bases from V and 7 bases from J, leaving 10 bases between. Germline CDR1 reads SSHAT; CDR2 reads FNYEAQ (reference sequence). There are 14 residues in the CDR3. CDR3 residues: CASSLAPLGNEQFF. The CDR3 region has the DNA TGTGCCAGCAGCTTAGCTCCCTTGGGGAATGAGCAGTTCTTC.

This clonotype was counted only a few times. The CDR3 coding sequence is TGTGCCAGCAGCCAAAGAAGGGATTATGGCTACACCTTC. This encodes CASSQRRDYGYTF. The J gene is TRBJ1-2, the V gene TRBV3-1; D not resolved. The germline gives CDR1 LGHDT, CDR2 YNNKEL (reference sequence). The CDR3 contains 13 residues. The V and J ends lost 2 bases and 5 bases respectively, with 9 bases between them.

In its sample, this clonotype was seen many times. The chain couples TRBV18 to TRBJ2-3, with D possibly matching TRBD2 (5 bases). This CDR3 comprises 14 residues. CDR1 is KGHSH, CDR2 LQKENI, per germline. V dropped 5 bases and J dropped 1 base, with 10 bases sitting between them. The CDR3 is CASSASRGTDTQYF. In DNA, the CDR3 is TGTGCCAGCTCAGCTAGCCGGGGCACAGATACGCAGTATTTT.

This clonotype was recorded at least ten times. The chain recombines TRBV20-1 with TRBJ1-5; D gene unclear. The CDR3 extends over 15 amino acids. V was pared by 6 bases and J by 0 bases, with 15 bases between. Germline V gene data show CDR1 as DFQATT and CDR2 as SNEGSKA (reference sequence). CDR3 bases: TGCAGTGCAAAGAAACCCGGAGATAGCAATCAGCCCCAGCATTTT. Protein: CSAKKPGDSNQPQHF.

This clonotype was recorded many times. The CDR3 region has the DNA TGTGCCAGCAGTCGGACTATATTTCCCAATGAGCAGTTCTTC. Amino acid sequence: CASSRTIFPNEQFF. The rearrangement joins TRBV5-4 to TRBJ2-1, with D perhaps TRBD2 (6 bases). Germline CDR1 is SGHNT and CDR2 is YYREEE (reference sequence). The V end was cut by 5 bases, the J end by 6 bases, with 15 bases between. The CDR3 spans 14 residues.

Many counts were recorded for this clonotype. The chain links TRBV21-1 to TRBJ2-7; the D call of TRBD1 is as the table states it, not checked on the DNA. TRBV21-1 corresponds to a pseudogene. The CDR3 is 16 amino acids. CDR3 in amino acids: CASSKEIRGIVDEQYF. CDR3 DNA sequence: TGTGCCAGCAGCAAAGAGATCCGGGGGATTGTAGACGAGCAGTACTTC.

On this clonotype: A single base separates this from a much larger clone, so it may be a read error. The chain has TRBV5-1 and TRBJ1-3, with 8 positions matching TRBD1. Germline V lookup: CDR1 SGHRS, CDR2 YFSETQ. The length of the CDR3 is 14 residues. Trimming removed 5 bases from V and 5 bases from J; junction bases left unmatched: 6. CDR3 sequence: CASSSGQERNTIYF. CDR3 coding DNA: TGCGCCAGCAGTTCGGGACAGGAACGAAACACCATATATTTT.

This clonotype was seen ten or more times. The genes are TRBV13 and TRBJ1-2, with D perhaps matching TRBD1 (5 bases). Per germline, CDR1 PRHDT and CDR2 FYEKMQ (reference sequence). The CDR3 contains 14 residues. V lost 4 bases and J 5 bases, leaving 14 bases between the germline ends. Here the CDR3 DNA reads TGTGCCAGCAGCTCCCCCGACAGCCGGTATGGCTACACCTTC. Its protein product is CASSSPDSRYGYTF.